These 19 T cell receptor beta chains came from one sample sequenced in a study of response to subunit inactivated influenza vaccine. TCRdb recomputed calls from the RT-PCR reads with MiXCR, one row per CDR3 protein. The sample has roughly 460,000 distinct CDR3 sequences, 10% to 11% seen once. The sample here was PBMCs from blood, taken about 6 weeks after vaccination. Receptors were obtained from a man aged 45-65 years who received an inactivated influenza vaccine.

This clonotype was observed a few times. The CDR3 loop is CAISESEDRGYNEQFF. CDR3 in DNA: TGTGCCATCAGTGAGTCGGAGGACAGGGGTTACAATGAGCAGTTCTTC. The chain carries TRBV10-3 and TRBJ2-1; TRBD1 matches at 9 bases. CDR1 and CDR2 from the germline V gene are ENHRY and SYGVKD. Trimming cost V 0 bases and J 4 bases; bases outside gene matches: 4. The CDR3 extends over 16 amino acids.

This clonotype was picked up many times. The V and J genes are TRBV29-1 and TRBJ2-2; possibly TRBD1 for D (5 bases). Trimming stripped 4 bases from V and 7 bases from J, with 16 bases between. Germline CDR1 is SQVTM and CDR2 is ANQGSEA. This CDR3 contains 14 residues. The CDR3 nucleotides are TGCAGCGTTGCTTCCCAGGGCCCACACGGGGAGCTGTTTTTT. Translation: CSVASQGPHGELFF.

The rearrangement uses TRBV20-1 and TRBJ1-1; 7 nucleotides agree with TRBD1. Germline CDR1 is DFQATT and CDR2 is SNEGSKA (reference sequence). J lost 0 bases, V lost 5 bases, and 3 bases had no gene match. The CDR3 consists of 13 residues. CDR3 in amino acids: CSAVDRLNTEAFF. CDR3 DNA: TGCAGTGCTGTGGACAGGTTGAACACTGAAGCTTTCTTT.

There are a few counts of this clonotype. This chain connects TRBV7-2 to TRBJ2-5; D gene ambiguous. Germline values: CDR1 SGHTA, CDR2 FQGNSA. The germline V and J ends were trimmed by 2 bases and 4 bases, with 17 bases remaining between them. CDR3 size: 16 residues. The CDR3 DNA sequence: TGTGCCAGCAGCTTAAGGGTCAGTGGAGTTCCAGAGACCCAGTACTTC. It is translated as CASSLRVSGVPETQYF.

This clonotype was picked up a small number of times. The chain uses TRBV20-1 and TRBJ1-1; no firm D call. CDR1 is DFQATT and CDR2 is SNEGSKA in the germline V gene (reference sequence). The germline V and J ends were trimmed by 0 bases and 2 bases, with 13 bases remaining between them. There are 15 residues in the CDR3. In DNA form, the CDR3 reads TGCAGTGCTAGAGATCCGAACAGCTTTAACACTGAAGCTTTCTTT. Translated, it gives CSARDPNSFNTEAFF.

This clonotype was found many times. The chain couples TRBV27 to TRBJ2-3, with TRBD2 identical over 10 bases. The J segment lost 2 bases and the V segment lost 5 bases, leaving 10 bases of the junction unmatched. The CDR3 spans 17 residues. Germline assignment: CDR1 MNHEY and CDR2 SMNVEV (reference sequence). The CDR3 spells CASSVFPSGGYTDTQYF. The CDR3 region has the DNA TGTGCCAGCAGTGTATTCCCTAGCGGGGGATACACAGATACGCAGTATTTT.

This clonotype showed up just a few times. This chain links TRBV15 with TRBJ2-7; D is unresolved. Between the trimmed V and J ends, which lost 5 bases and 7 bases, there was a span of 18 bases. The CDR3 has 14 amino acids. Germline-derived CDR1 and CDR2 are LNHNV and YYDKDF (reference sequence). For the CDR3, the DNA is TGTGCCACCAGCGACGGTCCAACGGGCTCAGAGCAGTACTTC. It codes for CATSDGPTGSEQYF.

The gene calls are TRBV14 and TRBJ1-4, with D unresolved. Per the germline V gene, CDR1 is SGHDN and CDR2 is FVKESK. Trimming removed 4 bases from V and 0 bases from J, with 9 bases in between. This CDR3 contains 15 residues. CDR3 sequence reads: CASSPRTSTNEKLFF. CDR3 nucleotides: TGTGCCAGCAGCCCTAGGACGTCAACTAATGAAAAACTGTTTTTT.

This clonotype occurred a few times. The genes are TRBV11-2 and TRBJ2-7; D not resolved. This CDR3 comprises 14 residues. Germline assignment: CDR1 SGHAT and CDR2 FQNNGV. Between the trimmed V and J ends, which lost 0 bases and 4 bases, there was a span of 10 bases. This chain's CDR3 is CASSLDLSRYEQYF. The CDR3 coding sequence is TGTGCCAGCAGCTTAGATCTAAGTCGGTACGAGCAGTACTTC.

The V gene is TRBV6-2 or TRBV6-3, the J gene TRBJ1-2; D ambiguous. Germline V gene lookup returns CDR1 MNHEY and CDR2 SVGEGT. V was trimmed by 6 bases and J by 14 bases, leaving 19 bases between them. The CDR3 sequence is 12 residues long. This CDR3 reads CASSRSARGMTF. In nucleotides, the CDR3 is TGTGCCAGCAGCCGAAGTGCCCGGGGTATGACCTTC.

This clonotype was detected many times. The rearrangement uses TRBV12-3 or TRBV12-4 and TRBJ1-1, with D unresolved. This CDR3 has 12 amino acids. V was trimmed by 6 bases and J by 7 bases, leaving 12 bases between them. CDR3 sequence reads: CASRGYGIEAFF. The CDR3 nucleotides read TGTGCCAGCAGGGGTTACGGGATTGAAGCTTTCTTT.

This clonotype was counted between two and nine times. The CDR3 coding sequence is TGTGCCAGCAGTTTAGACAGGCAAGATGAAAAACTGTTTTTT. This translates into CASSLDRQDEKLFF. V usage is TRBV28 and J usage is TRBJ1-4, with D maybe TRBD1 (6 bases). The CDR3 runs to 14 residues. The V gene lost 2 bases and the J gene lost 6 bases, with 10 bases spanning the gap. Germline loops: CDR1 MDHEN, CDR2 SYDVKM. The full variable domain, its missing parts supplied by reference TRBV28 and TRBJ1-4, is DVKVTQSSRYLVKRTGEKVFLECVQDMDHENMFWYRQDPGLGLRLIYFSYDVKMKEKGDIPEGYSVSREKKERFSLILESASTNQTSMYLCASSLDRQDEKLFFGSGTQLSVL.

V is TRBV5-5 and J is TRBJ2-7; D may be TRBD1 (6 bases). Germline lookup yields CDR1 SGHKS and CDR2 YYEKEE (reference sequence). The CDR3 spans 15 residues. Deletions cut 0 bases from V and 2 bases from J, with 12 bases between. The CDR3 DNA follows: TGTGCCAGCAGCTTGGGGGGGCGAGGCCCCTACGAGCAGTACTTC. Its protein is CASSLGGRGPYEQYF.

The chain recombines TRBV7-9 with TRBJ2-1, with 12 positions matching TRBD2. The CDR3 covers 15 residues. Germline CDR1 and CDR2: SEHNR and FQNEAQ (reference sequence). V lost 5 bases, J lost 7 bases, and 6 bases stayed unmatched. The CDR3, as DNA: TGTGCCAGCAGCCGAGCCGGACTAGCGGGAAATGAGCAGTTCTTC. Protein product: CASSRAGLAGNEQFF. Combining the CDR3 with reference TRBV7-9 and TRBJ2-1 gives the whole variable domain DTGVSQNPRHKITKRGQNVTFRCDPISEHNRLYWYRQTLGQGPEFLTYFQNEAQLEKSRLLSDRFSAERPKGSFSTLEIQRTEQGDSAMYLCASSRAGLAGNEQFFGPGTRLTVL.

The chain combines TRBV9 with TRBJ2-2, with 10 bases fitting TRBD2. Germline-derived CDR1 and CDR2 are SGDLS and YYNGEE. The CDR3 runs 16 residues. V trimming: 4 bases; J trimming: 1 base; junction bases outside the gene matches: 4. The CDR3 protein is CASSPIAGGNTGELFF. DNA for the CDR3: TGTGCCAGCAGCCCCATAGCGGGAGGGAACACCGGGGAGCTGTTTTTT. Together with reference TRBV9 and TRBJ2-2, the CDR3 gives the full variable domain: DSGVTQTPKHLITATGQRVTLRCSPRSGDLSVYWYQQSLDQGLQFLIQYYNGEERAKGNILERFSAQQFPDLHSELNLSSLELGDSALYFCASSPIAGGNTGELFFGEGSRLTVL.

This clonotype came up many times. This chain joins TRBV6-1 and TRBJ2-2; 10 nucleotides line up with TRBD1. The J segment lost 1 base and the V segment lost 6 bases, leaving 2 bases of the junction unmatched. The CDR3 is 15 residues long. The germline V gene has CDR1 MNHNS and CDR2 SASEGT. This CDR3 reads CASRRDRGNTGELFF. DNA for the CDR3: TGTGCCAGCAGAAGGGACAGGGGGAACACCGGGGAGCTGTTTTTT.

This clonotype has more than one count but fewer than ten. CDR3 sequence (DNA): TGCGCCTTCTCCACCTACGAGCAGTACTTC. Encoded protein: CAFSTYEQYF. The chain links TRBV20-1 to TRBJ2-7; D unclear. CDR3 length: 10 amino acids. Germline V CDR1 and CDR2: DFQATT, SNEGSKA (reference sequence).

This chain joins TRBV7-9 and TRBJ2-3, with TRBD1 matching 7 bases. From germline, CDR1 is SEHNR and CDR2 FQNEAQ (reference sequence). The V segment lost 2 bases and the J segment 2 bases; nucleotides outside the gene matches: 10. The length of the CDR3 is 17 residues. DNA of the CDR3: TGTGCCAGCAGCTTATGGGGGACAGACTTTTCCACAGATACGCAGTATTTT. It is translated as CASSLWGTDFSTDTQYF.

This sequence joins TRBV5-1 and TRBJ2-7; no clear D gene. The CDR3 is 15 amino acids. CDR1 is SGHRS and CDR2 is YFSETQ in the germline V gene. V dropped 0 bases and J dropped 2 bases, with 12 bases sitting between them. The CDR3 DNA is TGCGCCAGCAGCTTGGTAGACACCCAAACCTACGAGCAGTACTTC. This translates into CASSLVDTQTYEQYF. The full variable domain, in which reference TRBV5-1 and TRBJ2-7 provide the parts outside the CDR3, is KAGVTQTPRYLIKTRGQQVTLSCSPISGHRSVSWYQQTPGQGLQFLFEYFSETQRNKGNFPGRFSGRQFSNSRSEMNVSTLELGDSALYLCASSLVDTQTYEQYFGPGTRLTVT.